A single sample is the source of the 19 T cell receptor beta chains below, sequenced in a study of blood T cell repertoires in COVID-19. Repertoires were generated with immunoSEQ multiplex PCR, while TCRdb's copy carries only in-frame clones and drops some. In the table there are over 100,000 clones, about nine tenths of which are singletons. Sequencing was performed on peripheral blood. These receptors were obtained from a man in his fifties or sixties with acute or convalescent COVID-19.

The CDR3 region has the DNA TGTGCCAGCAGCTTAGGCAACTTCCGGGACAGGGCTCTAGTCAATGAGCAGTTCTTC. Residues: CASSLGNFRDRALVNEQFF. The chain uses TRBV7-9 and TRBJ2-1; TRBD1 matches 9 bases. Trimming cost V 1 base and J 6 bases; bases outside gene matches: 16. In germline, CDR1 is SEHNR, CDR2 FQNEAQ (reference sequence). The CDR3 is 19 residues long.

This rearrangement joins TRBV18 to TRBJ2-7; 8 positions agree with TRBD2. The CDR3 is 15 residues long. The germline V gene encodes CDR1 KGHSH and CDR2 LQKENI. After removal of 6 bases from V and 0 bases from J, the junction contained 7 bases not matched to a gene. CDR3 bases: TGTGCCAGCTCGCCCACGGGAGGGAACTCCTACGAGCAGTACTTC. The encoded protein is CASSPTGGNSYEQYF.

Here the CDR3 DNA reads TGTGCCACGGGGCGGGACCGTAACGCGAACACCGGGGAGCTGTTTTTT. This sequence encodes CATGRDRNANTGELFF. The chain couples TRBV3-1 (or the pseudogene TRBV3-2) to TRBJ2-2; TRBD2 is a possible D gene (6 bases). V lost 10 bases and J 0 bases, leaving 18 bases between the germline ends. The CDR3 is 16 amino acids. Per the germline V gene, CDR1 is LGHDT and CDR2 is YNNKEL (reference sequence).

This chain joins TRBV6-5 and TRBJ2-3, with 11 nucleotides matching TRBD2. CDR1 is MNHEY and CDR2 is SVGAGI in the germline V gene. The CDR3 runs 14 residues. J lost 2 bases, V lost 7 bases, and 2 bases had no gene match. The CDR3 sequence is CASNSGGATDTQYF. CDR3 bases: TGTGCCAGCAATAGCGGGGGGGCCACAGATACGCAGTATTTT.

Only a few counts were recorded for this clone. The J gene is TRBJ1-1, the V gene TRBV6-6; the D is unclear. Germline CDR1 and CDR2: MNHNY and SVGAGI (reference sequence). Trimming removed 2 bases from V and 3 bases from J, with 4 bases in between. The length of the CDR3 is 12 residues. In nucleotides, the CDR3 is TGTGCCAGCAGTTACACAGACACTGAAGCTTTCTTT. It is translated as CASSYTDTEAFF.

V gene TRBV6-5 combines with J gene TRBJ1-1; tentative D call: TRBD1 (5 bases). V was cut by 5 bases and J by 0 bases, with 13 bases left in between. Germline V gene lookup returns CDR1 MNHEY and CDR2 SVGAGI. The CDR3 spans 15 residues. The chain's CDR3 is CASSQSTVMNTEAFF. For the CDR3, the DNA is TGTGCCAGCAGTCAATCGACAGTAATGAACACTGAAGCTTTCTTT.

In this sample, this clone turned up once. The V gene is TRBV11-1, the J gene TRBJ1-6, with D hard to call. CDR1 is SGHAT, CDR2 FQDESV, per germline (reference sequence). Deletions cut 5 bases from V and 14 bases from J, with 25 bases between. CDR3 length: 16 residues. The CDR3: CASSQHRARDSSALHF. In DNA, the CDR3 is TGTGCCAGCAGCCAGCACCGGGCCCGGGATAGCTCGGCCCTCCACTTT.

This clone was observed a single time. The V gene is TRBV5-6, the J gene TRBJ1-2; 10 bases are shared with TRBD1. V lost 2 bases, J lost 0 bases, and 7 bases stayed unmatched. CDR1 and CDR2 (germline): SGHDT, YYEEEE. This CDR3 spans 17 amino acids. The CDR3 loop reads CASSFDRGRDPNYGYTF. In nucleotides, the CDR3 is TGTGCCAGCAGCTTCGACAGGGGGCGCGACCCTAACTATGGCTACACCTTC.

The chain employs TRBV9 and TRBJ1-5; weak D call: TRBD1 (6 bases). Germline CDR1 and CDR2: SGDLS and YYNGEE. V lost 0 bases, J lost 8 bases, and 12 bases lay in between. The CDR3 runs 14 residues. The chain's CDR3 is CASSVGGQSEPQHF. As DNA, the CDR3 is TGTGCCAGCAGCGTAGGGGGACAATCAGAGCCCCAGCATTTT.

V is TRBV7-9 and J is TRBJ1-2; D ambiguous. The CDR3 runs to 14 residues. V lost 1 base and J 6 bases, leaving 12 bases between the germline ends. CDR1 is SEHNR, CDR2 FQNEAQ, per germline (reference sequence). CDR3 DNA: TGTGCCAGCAGCTTAGGCCGAGGATTGGATGGCTACACCTTC. Translated, it gives CASSLGRGLDGYTF. The whole variable domain, filled in from reference TRBV7-9 and TRBJ1-2, reads DTGVSQNPRHKITKRGQNVTFRCDPISEHNRLYWYRQTLGQGPEFLTYFQNEAQLEKSRLLSDRFSAERPKGSFSTLEIQRTEQGDSAMYLCASSLGRGLDGYTFGSGTRLTVV.

The chain has TRBV6-5 and TRBJ1-5; D is uncertain. The CDR3 runs to 14 residues. Germline V gene lookup returns CDR1 MNHEY and CDR2 SVGAGI. Trimming took off 5 bases at V and 4 bases at J, with 12 bases between the two ends. The CDR3 sequence: CASSRGQANQPQHF. CDR3 sequence (DNA): TGTGCCAGCAGTCGGGGTCAGGCTAATCAGCCCCAGCATTTT.

The chain is built from TRBV23-1 and TRBJ1-1, with D unclear. TRBV23-1 is placed among ORFs of uncertain function. Deletions cut 2 bases from V and 6 bases from J, with 10 bases between. The CDR3 runs 13 residues. CDR3 loop: CASSQNSAAEAFF. The DNA of the CDR3 is TGCGCCAGCAGTCAAAATTCGGCGGCTGAAGCTTTCTTT.

This chain connects TRBV6-5 to TRBJ2-3; D perhaps matches TRBD2 (5 bases). Trimming stripped 8 bases from V and 4 bases from J, with 13 bases between. This CDR3 contains 13 residues. In germline, CDR1 is MNHEY, CDR2 SVGAGI. CDR3 amino acids: CASEGPGADTQYF. Written as DNA, the CDR3 is TGTGCCAGCGAAGGCCCCGGGGCAGATACGCAGTATTTT.

The chain couples TRBV27 to TRBJ2-7; 11 bases map to TRBD1. Germline V gene sequence: CDR1 MNHEY, CDR2 SMNVEV (reference sequence). Trimming took 6 bases from V and 3 from J; bases not matched to a gene: 7. This CDR3 contains 15 residues. CDR3: CASRLKGQGVYEQYF. The CDR3 DNA is TGTGCCAGCAGATTGAAGGGACAGGGGGTCTACGAGCAGTACTTC.

The gene calls are TRBV5-1 and TRBJ1-5; tentatively, D is TRBD1 (5 bases). Germline loops: CDR1 SGHRS, CDR2 YFSETQ. The CDR3 spans 15 residues. Trimming removed 4 bases from V and 3 bases from J, with 14 bases in between. CDR3 DNA: TGCGCCAGCAGCGCGGGGGGGAATAACAATCAGCCCCAGCATTTT. Residues: CASSAGGNNNQPQHF.

V and J are TRBV19 and TRBJ1-5; D might be TRBD1 (5 bases). Germline V gene lookup returns CDR1 LNHDA and CDR2 SQIVND (reference sequence). Between the trimmed V and J ends, which lost 5 bases and 6 bases, there was a span of 11 bases. This CDR3 comprises 13 residues. CDR3 nucleotides: TGTGCCAGTAGTGCCCTGGGGGGTCAGCCCCAGCATTTT. It translates to CASSALGGQPQHF.

This clone has a single count. This chain connects TRBV7-2 to TRBJ1-2; 7 bases are shared with TRBD1. The trim removed 4 bases at V and 4 bases at J, leaving 3 bases unmatched. The length of the CDR3 is 13 residues. CDR1 SGHTA and CDR2 FQGNSA come from the germline V gene. Here the CDR3 reads CASSSGGSYGYTF. The DNA for the CDR3 is TGTGCCAGCAGCTCAGGGGGAAGCTATGGCTACACCTTC.

The CDR3, as DNA: TGTGCCAGCAGTCCGTACAGGGGATCCTACAATGAGCAGTTCTTC. This encodes CASSPYRGSYNEQFF. The rearrangement uses TRBV27 and TRBJ2-1; TRBD1 matches 7 bases. Germline trimming cut 5 bases from V and 1 base from J; bases unmatched to any gene: 5. The CDR3 contains 15 residues. Germline V CDR1 and CDR2: MNHEY, SMNVEV (reference sequence).

The chain links TRBV28 to TRBJ1-1; D might be TRBD1 (6 bases). The V end was cut by 7 bases, the J end by 6 bases, with 15 bases between. This CDR3 contains 13 residues. Germline V CDR1 and CDR2: MDHEN, SYDVKM. Here the CDR3 DNA reads TGTGCCAGCATCAGGGGAGCGGGGGCTGAAGCTTTCTTT. Protein product: CASIRGAGAEAFF.